The rows below give T cell receptor beta chains drawn from one sample of a study of cytomegalovirus exposure and HLA in healthy donors. Clones were read by immunoSEQ multiplex PCR, and TCRdb kept only the in-frame ones, dropping some. The table has around 160,000 clones, 70% seen once. Sequenced input: PBMCs. The origin of the receptors is a man aged 18 to 29 in good health and CMV-seropositive. Both conserved end residues are trimmed from each CDR3. Part of the rows lack a size; the others show once, few, many or a class for expanded clones.

J gene	clone size	V gene	CDR3 protein
TRBJ2-5	-	TRBV25-1	ASTGQETQY
TRBJ2-1	-	TRBV7-9	ASSLRVAGAGDNEQF
TRBJ1-1	-	TRBV7-8	ASSLGRNTEAF
TRBJ2-1	-	TRBV4-1	ASSPVTENIEQF
TRBJ1-2	-	TRBV6-4	ASSDSGTGDGYGYT
TRBJ2-1	-	TRBV4-1	ASSQGFRDSYNEQF
TRBJ1-4	-	TRBV12-5	ASGFRASATNEKLF
TRBJ1-2	-	TRBV18	ASSPQGVDGYT
TRBJ1-5	-	TRBV21-1	ASSKWDNATTYQPQH
TRBJ2-3	-	TRBV11-2	ASSLKASGIDTQY
TRBJ2-2	-	TRBV11-3	ASSLEWPANTGELF
TRBJ1-1	few	TRBV14	ASSQDRSTEAF
TRBJ1-2	-	TRBV7-2	ASRRDGFYGYT
TRBJ2-2	-	TRBV4-1	ASSQGTPGAGELF
TRBJ1-2	-	TRBV6-1	ASSDGKANYGYT
TRBJ1-1	-	TRBV4-1	ASSQVFAHEAF
TRBJ2-1	-	TRBV5-8	ASSLALYNEQF
TRBJ1-1	-	TRBV5-1	ASSWTGEPEAF
TRBJ2-3	-	TRBV30	AWSPSGVTDTQY
TRBJ1-5	-	TRBV7-2	ASSLVDESNQPQH
TRBJ1-2	-	TRBV7-9	ASSLAETGPQGYT
TRBJ2-1	-	TRBV11-3	ASSLDSGGGSYNEQF